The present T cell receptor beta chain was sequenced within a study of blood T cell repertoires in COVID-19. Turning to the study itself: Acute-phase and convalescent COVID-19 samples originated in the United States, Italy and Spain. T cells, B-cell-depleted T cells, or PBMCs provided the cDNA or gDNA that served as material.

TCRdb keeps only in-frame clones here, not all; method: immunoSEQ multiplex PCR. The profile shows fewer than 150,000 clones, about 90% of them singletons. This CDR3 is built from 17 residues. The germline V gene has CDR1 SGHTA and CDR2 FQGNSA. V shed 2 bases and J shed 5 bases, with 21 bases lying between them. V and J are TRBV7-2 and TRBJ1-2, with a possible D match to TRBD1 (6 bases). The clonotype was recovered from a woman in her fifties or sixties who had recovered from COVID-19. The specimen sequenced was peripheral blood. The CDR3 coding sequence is TGTGCCAGCAGCTTATTCCCCCAGGACAGAGGAAAGTATGGCTACACCTTC. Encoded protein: CASSLFPQDRGKYGYTF.